Presented here are 27 T cell receptor beta chains from one specimen sequenced in a study of spatial heterogeneity in lung cancer. Study-level results: Within tumors, counts of expanded alpha and beta TCRs tracked tumor mutation counts.

The time point is: sample taken at primary tumor resection. A single record per CDR3 protein comes from TCRdb applying MiXCR to the 5' RACE reads. Among 15,000 to 20,000 distinct CDR3 sequences, around 6.9% were seen once, and the ten largest hold about 4%. These receptors' targets are unknown. The source material was lung tumor tissue, sampled at surgery. The receptors derive from a female donor with early-stage non-small cell lung cancer.

This clonotype appeared many times. V is TRBV25-1 and J is TRBJ1-2; D possibly corresponds to TRBD1 (6 bases). Per germline, CDR1 MGHDK and CDR2 SYGVNS. V was pared by 10 bases and J by 7 bases, with 37 bases between. The CDR3 runs 19 residues. The DNA for the CDR3 is TGTGCCACCCTGGGGTTAATCCCGTCACAGGGCCTGCGAGGAATTGGCTACACCTTC. Translation: CATLGLIPSQGLRGIGYTF.

Judged by abundance, this clonotype is medium-sized (0.01 to 0.1%). CDR3 sequence (DNA): TGCAGCGTGGGGGGGTGGACCTTCACAGATACGCAGTATTTT. This gives the protein CSVGGWTFTDTQYF. The rearrangement joins TRBV29-1 to TRBJ2-3, with 7 bases fitting TRBD2. Looked up from germline, CDR1 is SQVTM and CDR2 is ANQGSEA. The CDR3 extends over 14 amino acids. J lost 2 bases, V lost 6 bases, and 8 bases had no gene match.

This clonotype was counted many times. The chain links TRBV9 to TRBJ2-7; D might be TRBD2 (6 bases). The CDR3 is 14 residues long. V was trimmed by 5 bases and J by 4 bases, leaving 16 bases between them. The germline gives CDR1 SGDLS, CDR2 YYNGEE. CDR3 sequence reads: CASSSSARVYEQYF. The CDR3 DNA reads as TGTGCCAGCAGTTCTAGCGCAAGGGTTTACGAGCAGTACTTC.

The CDR3 is CASRMTGDRNIQYF. The CDR3 nucleotides are TGTGCCAGCAGGATGACAGGGGACAGGAACATTCAGTACTTC. The chain joins TRBV7-2 to TRBJ2-4; TRBD1 aligns across 8 bases. V trimming: 6 bases; J trimming: 7 bases; junction bases outside the gene matches: 8. This CDR3 spans 14 amino acids. Germline CDR1 SGHTA, CDR2 FQGNSA.

This clonotype has more than one count but fewer than ten. The chain uses TRBV30 and TRBJ1-5, with TRBD1 matching over 7 bases. The CDR3 covers 14 residues. V lost 5 bases and J lost 5; bases outside the gene matches: 9. From germline, CDR1 is GTSNPN and CDR2 SVGIG (reference sequence). The CDR3 nucleotides are TGTGCCTGGTTGGTTGGGACAGTGGATCAGCCCCAGCATTTT. This gives the protein CAWLVGTVDQPQHF.

The sample holds many counts of this clonotype. J is TRBJ2-3 and V is TRBV7-8; tentatively, D is TRBD1 (5 bases). The germline V and J ends were trimmed by 1 base and 2 bases, with 13 bases remaining between them. The CDR3 consists of 16 residues. Germline CDR1 and CDR2: SGHVS and FQNEAQ. The CDR3 here is CASSLEAGISTDTQYF. CDR3 DNA: TGTGCCAGCAGCTTAGAGGCAGGGATATCCACAGATACGCAGTATTTT.

This clonotype was recorded many times. J is TRBJ1-1 and V is TRBV24-1; D gene unclear. V lost 9 bases and J 0 bases, leaving 10 bases between the germline ends. Germline CDR1 KGHDR, CDR2 SFDVKD. CDR3 length: 13 amino acids. The chain's CDR3 is CATRSEMNTEAFF. The CDR3, as DNA: TGTGCCACCCGGTCAGAGATGAACACTGAAGCTTTCTTT.

The V and J genes are TRBV20-1 and TRBJ2-4; no definite D call. V gave up 1 base and J gave up 2 bases, with 12 bases separating them. CDR1 DFQATT and CDR2 SNEGSKA come from the germline V gene (reference sequence). The CDR3 is 15 residues long. The CDR3 nucleotides are TGCAGTGCTAGAGGTCAGCCAGAATCCAAAAACATTCAGTACTTC. It translates to CSARGQPESKNIQYF.

This clonotype was detected many times. The V gene is TRBV4-3, the J gene TRBJ2-7, with TRBD2 identical over 11 bases. Germline V gene data show CDR1 as LGHNA and CDR2 as YSLEER. V shed 5 bases, J shed 3 bases, and the junction held 9 bases outside the gene matches. The CDR3 is 16 residues long. The CDR3 sequence is CASSFRTSGFYYEQYF. In DNA, the CDR3 is TGCGCCAGCAGCTTCCGGACTAGCGGGTTCTACTACGAGCAGTACTTC.

The table lists this clonotype with many counts. The V call is TRBV20-1, the J call TRBJ2-7; D is perhaps TRBD2 (6 bases). V lost 0 bases to trimming and J lost 2 bases, with 14 bases between them. Germline CDR1 DFQATT, CDR2 SNEGSKA (reference sequence). CDR3 length equals 15 residues. The CDR3: CSARDLSGAPYEQYF. The DNA of the CDR3 is TGCAGTGCTAGAGACCTTAGCGGTGCCCCCTACGAGCAGTACTTC.

V and J are TRBV28 and TRBJ2-7; the match to TRBD1 covers 7 bases. CDR1 and CDR2 from the germline V gene are MDHEN and SYDVKM. V lost 8 bases to trimming and J lost 10 bases; unmatched junction nucleotides: 11. The CDR3 has 12 amino acids. DNA for the CDR3: TGTGCCAGCGGGAAGGGACAGTCGTACCAGTACTTC. This codes for CASGKGQSYQYF.

Regarding this clonotype: This may stem from a read error, because a much larger clone lies one nucleotide away. The chain carries TRBV10-3 and TRBJ1-1, with a possible D match to TRBD1 (5 bases). Germline V lookup: CDR1 ENHRY, CDR2 SYGVKD. The V gene lost 6 bases and the J gene lost 1 base, with 21 bases spanning the gap. The CDR3 covers 17 residues. This chain's CDR3 is CAIRDPTRQSPNTEAFF. In DNA form, the CDR3 reads TGTGCCATCAGAGACCCTACCCGACAGTCGCCGAACACTGAAGCTTTCTTT.

The sample holds a few counts of this clonotype. J is TRBJ1-4 and V is TRBV9; D is uncertain. Trimming stripped 4 bases from V and 7 bases from J, with 17 bases between. This CDR3 has 15 amino acids. The germline V gene encodes CDR1 SGDLS and CDR2 YYNGEE. CDR3 sequence: CASSPRAAGSEKLFF. The CDR3 DNA follows: TGTGCCAGCAGCCCACGCGCTGCGGGGAGTGAAAAACTGTTTTTT.

The V gene is TRBV9, the J gene TRBJ1-3; tentatively, D is TRBD1 (5 bases). Looked up from germline, CDR1 is SGDLS and CDR2 is YYNGEE. V lost 4 bases and J 0 bases, leaving 17 bases between the germline ends. The CDR3 is 17 amino acids. DNA of the CDR3: TGTGCCAGCAGCTCAGGGTCAACCGTTATCTCTGGAAACACCATATATTTT. As protein: CASSSGSTVISGNTIYF.

Remarks on this clonotype: An end of the junction does not agree with germline; a read error may underlie this. The rearrangement links TRBV7-2 to TRBJ2-3; D remains ambiguous. Looked up from germline, CDR1 is SGHTA and CDR2 is FQGNSA. The CDR3 extends over 11 amino acids. Written as DNA, the CDR3 is TGTGCCAGCAGCTTAGGGCCAGGCCGAAATTTT. As protein: CASSLGPGRNF.

Relative to its sample, this clonotype is medium-sized. The chain recombines TRBV29-1 with TRBJ2-3, with TRBD2 matching over 7 bases. V lost 6 bases to trimming and J lost 1 base; unmatched junction nucleotides: 4. The CDR3 covers 13 residues. The V gene's germline CDR1 is SQVTM and CDR2 ANQGSEA. CDR3 sequence reads: CSVAGRGTDTQYF. The CDR3 DNA sequence: TGCAGCGTGGCGGGGAGGGGCACAGATACGCAGTATTTT.

The table lists this clonotype with many counts. The gene calls are TRBV29-1 and TRBJ2-1; TRBD2 might be the D (6 bases). The V end was cut by 2 bases, the J end by 8 bases, with 13 bases between. Germline CDR1 is SQVTM and CDR2 is ANQGSEA. This CDR3 region has 13 residues. The CDR3 protein is CSVETRRDYEQFF. CDR3 nucleotides: TGCAGCGTTGAAACTCGGAGGGACTATGAGCAGTTCTTC.

In its sample, this clonotype was seen many times. V gene TRBV3-1 combines with J gene TRBJ2-7, with TRBD2 matching 10 bases. The CDR3 loop spans 16 amino acids. The germline CDR1 and CDR2 sequences are LGHDT and YNNKEL (reference sequence). The V and J ends lost 4 bases and 0 bases, in that order; junction bases with no gene match: 6. CDR3 bases: TGTGCCAGCAGCCGGAAAGCGGGAGGGTACTCCTACGAGCAGTACTTC. Protein product: CASSRKAGGYSYEQYF.

This clonotype was counted ten times or more. The V gene is TRBV4-3, the J gene TRBJ2-5, with D unresolved. This CDR3 spans 14 amino acids. The germline V gene encodes CDR1 LGHNA and CDR2 YSLEER. V lost 1 base, J lost 5 bases, and 11 bases lay in between. This CDR3 is CASSQGFVDETQYF. CDR3 in DNA: TGCGCCAGCAGCCAAGGCTTCGTTGATGAGACCCAGTACTTC.

This CDR3 reads CASSRMDRYTDTQYF. The DNA of the CDR3 is TGCGCCAGCAGCCGAATGGACAGATACACAGATACGCAGTATTTT. V gene TRBV4-3 combines with J gene TRBJ2-3; tentatively, D is TRBD1 (6 bases). The CDR3 has 15 residues. V was shortened by 4 bases and J by 2 bases, with 13 bases between the two germline ends. The V gene's germline CDR1 is LGHNA and CDR2 YSLEER.

The sample holds many counts of this clonotype. This sequence joins TRBV20-1 and TRBJ1-4; D is unresolved. Germline V lookup: CDR1 DFQATT, CDR2 SNEGSKA (reference sequence). Trimming left V 1 base short and J 4 bases short, with 7 bases between. The CDR3 covers 13 residues. CDR3 nucleotide sequence: TGCAGTGCTAGAGTTCTGGGTAATGAAAAACTGTTTTTT. Residues: CSARVLGNEKLFF.

This clonotype has ten or more counts. The genes are TRBV6-1 and TRBJ1-5; D is unresolved. The CDR3 loop spans 14 amino acids. Trimming shortened V by 6 bases and J by 6 bases, and 15 bases separated the two germline ends. Germline assignment: CDR1 MNHNS and CDR2 SASEGT. For the CDR3, the DNA is TGTGCCAGCAGCTATACAGAGGCAAGTCAGCCCCAGCATTTT. Translation gives CASSYTEASQPQHF.

This clonotype was counted at least ten times. The chain combines TRBV29-1 with TRBJ1-2; the match to TRBD1 covers 9 bases. CDR1 and CDR2 from the germline V gene are SQVTM and ANQGSEA. CDR3 length: 12 residues. V dropped 7 bases and J dropped 3; count of bases not matched to a gene: 3. The CDR3 protein is CSGRTGDYGYTF. The CDR3 bases are TGCAGCGGACGGACAGGGGACTATGGCTACACCTTC.

As to this clonotype: A much larger clone differs from this one at a single base, so this may be a read error. The V and J genes are TRBV2 and TRBJ1-1, with a tentative D call TRBD1 (6 bases). V lost 6 bases to trimming and J lost 5 bases, with 16 bases between them. This CDR3 has 14 residues. Germline values: CDR1 SNHLY, CDR2 FYNNEI. The CDR3 here is CASRQQGTGTEAFF. The CDR3 coding sequence is TGTGCCAGCAGACAACAGGGAACTGGGACTGAAGCTTTCTTT.

This clonotype has a count of ten or more. The chain is built from TRBV20-1 and TRBJ1-2, with 8 bases lining up with TRBD1. Germline lookup yields CDR1 DFQATT and CDR2 SNEGSKA (reference sequence). This CDR3 is built from 11 residues. The CDR3 is CNPGQEDGYTF. In nucleotides, the CDR3 is TGCAACCCGGGACAGGAGGATGGCTACACCTTC.

The chain uses TRBV7-2 and TRBJ2-3; D gene ambiguous. The CDR3 runs 12 residues. Trimming pared 7 bases from V and 0 bases from J, leaving 5 bases between. The germline V gene encodes CDR1 SGHTA and CDR2 FQGNSA. The DNA of the CDR3 is TGTGCCAGCACCACTAGCACAGATACGCAGTATTTT. Translating gives CASTTSTDTQYF.

This clonotype was observed at least ten times. This chain uses TRBV6-1 with TRBJ2-7; tentatively, D is TRBD2 (6 bases). The CDR3 spans 13 residues. Germline CDR1 reads MNHNS; CDR2 reads SASEGT. Deletions cut 11 bases from V and 2 bases from J, with 16 bases between. The CDR3 region is CACLGLATYEQYF. The CDR3 DNA follows: TGTGCCTGCCTGGGGCTAGCGACCTACGAGCAGTACTTC.